Each of the 9 T cell receptor beta chains below was sequenced from the same sample in a study of T cell responses to AZD1222 COVID-19 vaccine. The repertoire was sequenced with immunoSEQ multiplex PCR; TCRdb's copy has only in-frame clones and lacks some. The data show around 61,000 clones, with approximately 85% seen just once and about 15% held by the top ten. Sample: peripheral blood, taken on day 0 of AZD1222 vaccination. These receptors were obtained from an adult in good health.

V gene TRBV5-4 combines with J gene TRBJ1-6; D not certain. V was trimmed by 1 base and J by 10 bases, leaving 15 bases between them. The CDR3 spans 15 residues. CDR1 is SGHNT, CDR2 YYREEE, per germline (reference sequence). CDR3 protein: CASSLMLGWRSPLHF. The CDR3 bases are TGTGCCAGCAGCTTGATGCTTGGGTGGAGGTCACCCCTCCACTTT.

V and J are TRBV3-1 (or the pseudogene TRBV3-2) and TRBJ1-5; no clear D. The germline V gene encodes CDR1 LGHDT and CDR2 YNNKEL (reference sequence). Deletions cut 4 bases from V and 4 bases from J, with 8 bases between. This CDR3 contains 13 residues. CDR3 in amino acids: CASSPQPNQPQHF. The CDR3 region has the DNA TGTGCCAGCAGCCCCCAACCAAATCAGCCCCAGCATTTT.

The rearrangement joins TRBV10-3 to TRBJ1-1; D not certain. The length of the CDR3 is 13 residues. V was cut by 6 bases and J by 0 bases, with 8 bases left in between. The germline V gene encodes CDR1 ENHRY and CDR2 SYGVKD. This CDR3 reads CAISEDMNTEAFF. CDR3 DNA sequence: TGTGCCATCAGCGAAGACATGAACACTGAAGCTTTCTTT.

The V call is TRBV28, the J call TRBJ2-7; 7 bases line up with TRBD1. The CDR3 spans 15 residues. The V and J ends lost 4 bases and 0 bases, in that order; junction bases with no gene match: 6. Germline V gives CDR1 MDHEN, CDR2 SYDVKM. The chain's CDR3 is CASSSQTGSSYEQYF. CDR3 DNA: TGTGCCAGCAGTTCGCAGACAGGGAGCTCCTACGAGCAGTACTTC.

The V call is TRBV19, the J call TRBJ2-5; tentatively, D is TRBD2 (5 bases). V lost 4 bases and J 4 bases, leaving 13 bases between the germline ends. This CDR3 has 14 amino acids. CDR1 and CDR2 from the germline V gene are LNHDA and SQIVND (reference sequence). For the CDR3, the DNA is TGTGCCAGTAGTACCAAAGGAGGTGGAGAGACCCAGTACTTC. This translates into CASSTKGGGETQYF. Drawing the rest from reference TRBV19 and TRBJ2-5, the complete variable domain is DGGITQSPKYLFRKEGQNVTLSCEQNLNHDAMYWYRQDPGQGLRLIYYSQIVNDFQKGDIAEGYSVSREKKESFPLTVTSAQKNPTAFYLCASSTKGGGETQYFGPGTRLLVL.

This chain links TRBV6-5 with TRBJ1-1; D unresolved. The germline V and J ends were trimmed by 0 bases and 1 base, with 6 bases remaining between them. This CDR3 comprises 14 residues. In germline, CDR1 is MNHEY, CDR2 SVGAGI. The chain's CDR3 is CASSYSRENTEAFF. In DNA, the CDR3 is TGTGCCAGCAGTTACTCGCGAGAGAACACTGAAGCTTTCTTT.

V is TRBV5-4 and J is TRBJ1-5; 8 nucleotides match TRBD1. V dropped 4 bases and J dropped 3; count of bases not matched to a gene: 3. Germline V lookup: CDR1 SGHNT, CDR2 YYREEE (reference sequence). The CDR3 is 14 amino acids. In nucleotides, the CDR3 is TGTGCCAGCAGCCAGGACAGGGACAATCAGCCCCAGCATTTT. Amino acid sequence: CASSQDRDNQPQHF.

The V gene is TRBV4-1, the J gene TRBJ2-7, with D possibly matching TRBD2 (6 bases). This CDR3 is 17 amino acids long. Germline assignment: CDR1 MGHRA and CDR2 YSYEKL. Trimming took off 5 bases at V and 4 bases at J, with 24 bases between the two ends. The CDR3 reads CASSTNVLGGSIYEQYF. The CDR3 nucleotides are TGCGCCAGCAGCACTAATGTTCTGGGGGGATCGATTTACGAGCAGTACTTC.

The count of this clone is one. V gene TRBV3-1 (or the pseudogene TRBV3-2) combines with J gene TRBJ2-2; maybe TRBD2 (7 bases). CDR3 size: 19 residues. The germline V and J ends were trimmed by 1 base and 3 bases, with 21 bases remaining between them. Germline CDR1 is LGHDT and CDR2 is YNNKEL (reference sequence). The CDR3 loop reads CASSQVRRGGFLDTGELFF. The DNA of the CDR3 is TGTGCCAGCAGCCAAGTTAGGAGGGGGGGCTTTCTTGACACCGGGGAGCTGTTTTTT.